The 21 T cell receptor beta chains reported below all come from one sample, sequenced in a study of PD-1 blockade in classical Hodgkin lymphoma. Clones were sequenced by immunoSEQ multiplex PCR, and TCRdb holds only the in-frame ones, with some missing. Of about 27,000 clones in the sample, around 88% were seen once. After autologous stem cell transplantation all patients relapsed, and prior brentuximab vedotin exposure differed between cohorts. It was by magnetic negative selection that CD8+ T cells were isolated from thawed PBMCs. The sample here was CD8+ T cells from blood, taken at baseline. All receptors come from a human donor with classical Hodgkin lymphoma.

This chain uses TRBV27 with TRBJ2-7; 9 positions agree with TRBD1. The CDR3 contains 16 residues. The trim removed 3 bases at V and 1 base at J, leaving 7 bases unmatched. Germline CDR1 and CDR2: MNHEY and SMNVEV (reference sequence). The CDR3 coding sequence is TGTGCCAGCAGTTTCCAGGGACAGGGCGGTTCCTACGAGCAGTACTTC. Translation gives CASSFQGQGGSYEQYF.

This clone came up a few times. CDR3 sequence reads: CASSHRRTPYEQYF. The CDR3 DNA reads as TGTGCCAGCAGTCACCGGAGGACTCCCTACGAGCAGTACTTC. The rearrangement joins TRBV27 to TRBJ2-7; tentatively, D is TRBD2 (5 bases). Germline CDR1 is MNHEY and CDR2 is SMNVEV (reference sequence). The V end lost 5 bases, the J end lost 2 bases, and 13 bases lay between the germline ends. The CDR3 is made up of 14 amino acids.

This sequence joins TRBV27 and TRBJ2-7, with D hard to call. With 0 bases removed from V and 7 bases from J, the gap between germline ends came to 10 bases. The CDR3 spans 13 residues. Germline CDR1 and CDR2: MNHEY and SMNVEV (reference sequence). The CDR3 bases are TGTGCCAGCAGTTTATCCCCGAGGTTAGAGCAGTACTTC. This gives the protein CASSLSPRLEQYF.

A single count supports this clone. As DNA, the CDR3 is TGTGCCAGCAGTCTTTTGCGGGACACAGATACGCAGTATTTT. Protein: CASSLLRDTDTQYF. This chain joins TRBV7-2 and TRBJ2-3; weak D call: TRBD2 (6 bases). The CDR3 length is 14 residues. The germline V and J ends were trimmed by 6 bases and 2 bases, with 12 bases remaining between them. The germline CDR1 and CDR2 sequences are SGHTA and FQGNSA. The variable domain in full, with the rest retrieved from reference TRBV7-2 and TRBJ2-3, is GAGVSQSPSNKVTEKGKDVELRCDPISGHTALYWYRQSLGQGLEFLIYFQGNSAPDKSGLPSDRFSAERTGGSVSTLTIQRTQQEDSAVYLCASSLLRDTDTQYFGPGTRLTVL.

This chain uses TRBV28 with TRBJ1-4; D unresolved. The CDR3 runs 17 residues. Trimming left V 4 bases short and J 6 bases short, with 21 bases between. The V gene's germline CDR1 is MDHEN and CDR2 SYDVKM. CDR3 in amino acids: CASSSPQGLRIDEKLFF. CDR3 sequence (DNA): TGTGCCAGCAGTTCGCCCCAAGGCTTGAGGATCGATGAAAAACTGTTTTTT.

The CDR3 loop is CASSAGVPYEQYF. In nucleotides, the CDR3 is TGTGCCAGCAGTGCAGGGGTCCCCTACGAGCAGTACTTC. This chain uses TRBV27 with TRBJ2-7, with TRBD1 as a possible D gene (6 bases). The germline CDR1 and CDR2 sequences are MNHEY and SMNVEV (reference sequence). The CDR3 has 13 residues. V was pared by 5 bases and J by 2 bases, with 10 bases between.

The chain employs TRBV27 and TRBJ1-5; D not resolved. Germline V gene sequence: CDR1 MNHEY, CDR2 SMNVEV (reference sequence). Between the trimmed V and J ends, which lost 2 bases and 7 bases, there was a span of 9 bases. This CDR3 is 13 amino acids long. The CDR3 DNA sequence: TGTGCCAGCAGTTTAGGGGTCCGCCAGCCCCAGCATTTT. Its protein product is CASSLGVRQPQHF.

This chain joins TRBV12-5 and TRBJ1-1, with 8 bases matching TRBD1. The length of the CDR3 is 14 residues. With 5 bases clipped from V and 5 bases from J, the junction kept 7 bases outside the gene matches. Germline CDR1 reads LGHNT; CDR2 reads FRNRAP. CDR3 nucleotides: TGTGCTAGTGGTATCGGACAGGGCTGGACTGAAGCTTTCTTT. Its translation: CASGIGQGWTEAFF.

The genes are TRBV4-2 and TRBJ2-1, with TRBD2 identical over 9 bases. V shed 5 bases and J 9 bases; nucleotides not matched to a gene: 5. The CDR3 covers 13 residues. Looked up from germline, CDR1 is LGHNA and CDR2 is YNFKEQ. Here the CDR3 reads CASSSTTSGEQFF. The CDR3 DNA sequence: TGTGCCAGCAGCTCTACGACTAGCGGTGAGCAGTTCTTC.

The V gene is TRBV19, the J gene TRBJ1-2, with 7 bases lining up with TRBD1. The ends lost 7 bases at V and 4 bases at J; junction bases unmatched: 9. Germline lookup yields CDR1 LNHDA and CDR2 SQIVND (reference sequence). This CDR3 contains 14 residues. The CDR3: CASIGTANFYGYTF. In nucleotides, the CDR3 is TGTGCCAGTATCGGGACAGCTAATTTCTATGGCTACACCTTC.

The gene calls are TRBV27 and TRBJ2-7, with TRBD1 as a possible D gene (6 bases). Trimming pared 0 bases from V and 1 base from J, leaving 16 bases between. Germline CDR1 and CDR2: MNHEY and SMNVEV (reference sequence). The CDR3 length is 17 residues. The DNA for the CDR3 is TGTGCCAGCAGTTTATCATCGGCAGGGGCGAAATCCTACGAGCAGTACTTC. Translated, it gives CASSLSSAGAKSYEQYF.

This chain uses TRBV30 with TRBJ1-1, with D possibly TRBD1 on 5 matching bases. Germline lookup yields CDR1 GTSNPN and CDR2 SVGIG (reference sequence). The CDR3 length is 12 residues. The V gene lost 5 bases and the J gene lost 1 base, with 8 bases spanning the gap. CDR3 nucleotide sequence: TGTGCCTGGGGTACAGGGAACACTGAAGCTTTCTTT. Translating gives CAWGTGNTEAFF.

The J gene is TRBJ2-1, the V gene TRBV6-1; TRBD2 matches at 9 bases. This CDR3 is built from 13 residues. From germline, CDR1 is MNHNS and CDR2 SASEGT. DNA of the CDR3: TGTGCTTCTCTACTAGCGGGCTACAATGAGCAGTTCTTC. Encoded protein: CASLLAGYNEQFF.

The count of this clone is one. The chain uses TRBV5-4 and TRBJ2-6, with 7 nucleotides matching TRBD1. The CDR3 runs to 17 residues. Germline loops: CDR1 SGHNT, CDR2 YYREEE (reference sequence). With 4 bases clipped from V and 4 bases from J, the junction kept 11 bases outside the gene matches. The CDR3 sequence is CASSPLGQTLGANVLTF. As DNA, the CDR3 is TGTGCCAGCAGCCCACTGGGACAGACCCTGGGGGCCAACGTCCTGACTTTC.

V and J are TRBV28 and TRBJ1-1; a possible D gene is TRBD1 (5 bases). Germline V lookup: CDR1 MDHEN, CDR2 SYDVKM. V was clipped by 2 bases and J by 0 bases, with 13 bases between them. The CDR3 contains 16 residues. Here the CDR3 reads CASSLLPGPMNTEAFF. As DNA, the CDR3 is TGTGCCAGCAGTTTACTTCCGGGGCCCATGAACACTGAAGCTTTCTTT.

The gene calls are TRBV28 and TRBJ2-5; 10 positions match TRBD2. Germline V gene data show CDR1 as MDHEN and CDR2 as SYDVKM. CDR3 size: 13 residues. After removal of 5 bases from V and 3 bases from J, the junction contained 0 bases not matched to a gene. The CDR3 region is CASSGLAEETQYF. The CDR3 DNA follows: TGTGCCAGCAGTGGACTAGCGGAAGAGACCCAGTACTTC. The whole variable domain, filled in from reference TRBV28 and TRBJ2-5, reads DVKVTQSSRYLVKRTGEKVFLECVQDMDHENMFWYRQDPGLGLRLIYFSYDVKMKEKGDIPEGYSVSREKKERFSLILESASTNQTSMYLCASSGLAEETQYFGPGTRLLVL.

The chain recombines TRBV6-1 with TRBJ2-5; 8 positions match TRBD2. V trimming: 2 bases; J trimming: 5 bases; junction bases outside the gene matches: 10. Germline CDR1 is MNHNS and CDR2 is SASEGT. The CDR3 runs 16 residues. The CDR3: CASSEWSSGLRETQYF. The CDR3, as DNA: TGTGCCAGCAGTGAATGGTCTAGCGGGCTTCGGGAGACCCAGTACTTC.

The chain is built from TRBV6-6 and TRBJ2-2; possible D gene TRBD1, 6 bases. CDR3 length equals 14 residues. V dropped 1 base and J dropped 6 bases, with 9 bases sitting between them. Germline V CDR1 and CDR2: MNHNY, SVGAGI (reference sequence). The DNA of the CDR3 is TGTGCCAGCAGTTACTTCGCAGGGGCCGGGGAGCTGTTTTTT. Translated, it gives CASSYFAGAGELFF.

This chain connects TRBV6-6 to TRBJ2-1; D perhaps matches TRBD2 (5 bases). Germline V gene sequence: CDR1 MNHNY, CDR2 SVGAGI (reference sequence). The CDR3 contains 14 residues. V lost 8 bases to trimming and J lost 5 bases, with 16 bases between them. CDR3 in DNA: TGTGCCAGCCTCGTCGGGGATAGGGACAATGAGCAGTTCTTC. This sequence encodes CASLVGDRDNEQFF.

The V call is TRBV16, the J call TRBJ2-4, with D tentatively TRBD1 or TRBD2 (5 bases each). V was pared by 1 base and J by 0 bases, with 13 bases between. The CDR3 length is 17 residues. Germline CDR1 and CDR2: KGHSY and FQNENV. The CDR3 sequence is CASSQYLRGSAKNIQYF. DNA of the CDR3: TGTGCCAGCAGCCAATATTTGAGGGGTTCAGCCAAAAACATTCAGTACTTC.

This clone was seen only a few times. The chain has TRBV5-1 and TRBJ2-7, with 12 bases that match TRBD2. The CDR3 length is 15 residues. Germline CDR1 and CDR2: SGHRS and YFSETQ. J gave up 4 bases and V 1 base, and 3 bases lay outside the gene matches. The CDR3 reads CASSLKGLAGYEQYF. CDR3 sequence (DNA): TGCGCCAGCAGCTTGAAGGGACTAGCGGGTTACGAGCAGTACTTC.